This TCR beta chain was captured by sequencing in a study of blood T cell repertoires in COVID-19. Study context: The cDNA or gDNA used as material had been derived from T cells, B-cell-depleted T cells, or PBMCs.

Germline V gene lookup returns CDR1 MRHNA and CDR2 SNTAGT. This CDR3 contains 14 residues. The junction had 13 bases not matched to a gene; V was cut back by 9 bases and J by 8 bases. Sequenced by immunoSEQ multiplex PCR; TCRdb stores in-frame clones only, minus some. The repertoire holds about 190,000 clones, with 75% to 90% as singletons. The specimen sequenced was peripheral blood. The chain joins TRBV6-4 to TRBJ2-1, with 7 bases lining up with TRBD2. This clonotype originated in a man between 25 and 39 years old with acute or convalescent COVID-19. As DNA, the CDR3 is TGTGCCAGTAGCCAGGGCGGGAGTCTCTATGAGCAGTTCTTC. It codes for CASSQGGSLYEQFF.